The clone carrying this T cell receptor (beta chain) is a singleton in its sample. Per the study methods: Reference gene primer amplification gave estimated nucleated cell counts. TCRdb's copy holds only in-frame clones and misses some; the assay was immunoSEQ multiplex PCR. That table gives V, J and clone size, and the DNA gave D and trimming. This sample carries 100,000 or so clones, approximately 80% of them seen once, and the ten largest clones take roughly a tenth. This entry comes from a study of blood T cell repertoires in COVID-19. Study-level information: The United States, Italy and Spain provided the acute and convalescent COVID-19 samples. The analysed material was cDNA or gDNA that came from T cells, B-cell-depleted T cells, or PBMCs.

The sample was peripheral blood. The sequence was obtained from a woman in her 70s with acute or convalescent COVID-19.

CDR3 protein: CSVDGRNTGELFF. The CDR3 bases are TGCAGCGTTGATGGCAGAAACACCGGGGAGCTGTTTTTT. The chain has TRBV29-1 and TRBJ2-2; D remains ambiguous. The CDR3 runs to 13 residues. Germline assignment: CDR1 SQVTM and CDR2 ANQGSEA. Trimming stripped 3 bases from V and 2 bases from J, with 7 bases between.